This TCR beta chain was observed in a study of blood T cells in healthy people across ages. The CDR3 consists of 14 residues. Germline V CDR1 and CDR2: SNHLY, FYNNEI. Trimming stripped 3 bases from V and 6 bases from J, with 15 bases between. Extracted total RNA amounted to at least 5.5 micrograms for each sample. Sample-barcoded 5' priming and a J-beta primer mix drove a second PCR of roughly 6 to 12 cycles. TCRdb reprocessed the 5' RACE reads with MiXCR, giving one entry per CDR3 protein. The sample lists over 550,000 distinct CDR3 sequences; approximately 30% were seen once. Whole-study results and caveats: A strong correlation between TCR beta diversity and naive T cell percentage was seen. Fewer expanded clones and more diversity marked long-lived versus aged donors.

This clonotype was recorded at least ten times. Antigen: not known. V and J are TRBV2 and TRBJ2-7; D not certain. The source material was blood. The sequence derives from an elderly woman in good health. CDR3 residues: CASSDSTRLVEQYF. Written as DNA, the CDR3 is TGTGCCAGCAGTGATAGCACCCGTCTCGTCGAGCAGTACTTC.